A selection of T cell receptor beta chains follows, all from one sample in a study of T cell responses to AZD1222 COVID-19 vaccine. The data were produced by immunoSEQ multiplex PCR, yet TCRdb's version contains in-frame clones alone and is incomplete. This sample carries 84,000 or so clones, about 86% of them seen once, and the ten largest clones take around 8.2%. The starting material was peripheral blood, obtained on day 0 of AZD1222 vaccination. The receptors stem from an adult in good health. Both conserved end residues are part of each CDR3. Each record gives: D gene, clone size, J gene, V gene, CDR3 length, CDR3 protein, CDR3 DNA. The D gene is left open where the match is weak. Part of the rows lack a size; the others show once, few, many or a class for expanded clones.

D gene: NA
clone size: NA
J gene: TRBJ1-1
V gene: TRBV29-1
CDR3 length: 13
CDR3 protein: CSAPRTPETEAFF
CDR3 DNA: TGCAGCGCCCCCCGGACGCCGGAGACTGAAGCTTTCTTT

D gene: NA
clone size: NA
J gene: TRBJ2-1
V gene: TRBV7-2
CDR3 length: 13
CDR3 protein: CASTNNNYNEQFF
CDR3 DNA: TGTGCCAGCACTAACAACAACTACAATGAGCAGTTCTTC

D gene: TRBD2
clone size: NA
J gene: TRBJ2-5
V gene: TRBV5-1
CDR3 length: 17
CDR3 protein: CASSPGTSGRAVETQYF
CDR3 DNA: TGCGCCAGCAGCCCGGGGACTAGCGGGAGGGCCGTGGAGACCCAGTACTTC

D gene: TRBD1
clone size: once
J gene: TRBJ2-1
V gene: TRBV24-1
CDR3 length: 16
CDR3 protein: CATSDAGQGGVNEQFF
CDR3 DNA: TGTGCCACCAGTGATGCGGGACAGGGTGGGGTCAATGAGCAGTTCTTC

D gene: NA
clone size: NA
J gene: TRBJ2-1
V gene: TRBV11-3
CDR3 length: 13
CDR3 protein: CASSSEGPTEQFF
CDR3 DNA: TGTGCCAGCAGCTCTGAGGGGCCTACTGAGCAGTTCTTC

D gene: NA
clone size: few
J gene: TRBJ2-3
V gene: TRBV7-2
CDR3 length: 15
CDR3 protein: CASSLVAAGTDTQYF
CDR3 DNA: TGTGCCAGCAGCTTAGTAGCTGCGGGCACAGATACGCAGTATTTT

D gene: TRBD1
clone size: NA
J gene: TRBJ2-3
V gene: TRBV29-1
CDR3 length: 14
CDR3 protein: CSVTGQGSTDTQYF
CDR3 DNA: TGCAGCGTCACGGGACAGGGAAGCACAGATACGCAGTATTTT

D gene: NA
clone size: NA
J gene: TRBJ1-3
V gene: TRBV28
CDR3 length: 14
CDR3 protein: CASSRPSSGNTIYF
CDR3 DNA: TGTGCCAGCAGTCGGCCTAGCTCTGGAAACACCATATATTTT

D gene: TRBD2
clone size: once
J gene: TRBJ2-3
V gene: TRBV10-3
CDR3 length: 16
CDR3 protein: CAISENRRESTDTQYF
CDR3 DNA: TGTGCCATCAGTGAGAACCGGCGGGAGAGCACAGATACGCAGTATTTT

D gene: NA
clone size: NA
J gene: TRBJ2-3
V gene: TRBV9
CDR3 length: 15
CDR3 protein: CASSVLAGSTDTQYF
CDR3 DNA: TGTGCCAGCAGCGTTCTAGCTGGTAGCACAGATACGCAGTATTTT

D gene: TRBD1
clone size: few
J gene: TRBJ2-7
V gene: TRBV11-3
CDR3 length: 14
CDR3 protein: CASSTGQGTYEQYF
CDR3 DNA: TGTGCCAGCAGTACTGGACAGGGTACCTACGAGCAGTACTTC

D gene: TRBD2
clone size: once
J gene: TRBJ2-1
V gene: TRBV7-2
CDR3 length: 15
CDR3 protein: CASSQREGLYNEQFF
CDR3 DNA: TGTGCCAGCAGCCAGCGGGAGGGCCTCTACAATGAGCAGTTCTTC

D gene: NA
clone size: NA
J gene: TRBJ1-2
V gene: TRBV18
CDR3 length: 14
CDR3 protein: CASSPAEGGYGYTF
CDR3 DNA: TGTGCCAGCTCACCCGCCGAGGGTGGCTATGGCTACACCTTC

D gene: NA
clone size: NA
J gene: TRBJ1-2
V gene: TRBV6-1
CDR3 length: 13
CDR3 protein: CASSEGQPYGYTF
CDR3 DNA: TGTGCCAGCAGTGAAGGACAGCCCTATGGCTACACCTTC

D gene: NA
clone size: NA
J gene: TRBJ2-7
V gene: TRBV28
CDR3 length: 14
CDR3 protein: CASAKGQGVREQYF
CDR3 DNA: TGTGCCAGCGCTAAAGGCCAGGGAGTGCGAGAGCAGTACTTC

D gene: NA
clone size: few
J gene: TRBJ2-3
V gene: TRBV11-3
CDR3 length: 14
CDR3 protein: CASSPRDPTDTQYF
CDR3 DNA: TGTGCCAGCAGCCCTCGGGACCCCACAGATACGCAGTATTTT

D gene: NA
clone size: NA
J gene: TRBJ2-1
V gene: TRBV21-1
CDR3 length: 17
CDR3 protein: CASSTPQRMGSYNEQFF
CDR3 DNA: TGTGCCAGCAGCACCCCACAGCGAATGGGCTCCTACAATGAGCAGTTCTTC

D gene: TRBD2
clone size: NA
J gene: TRBJ2-2
V gene: TRBV6-5
CDR3 length: 16
CDR3 protein: CASSYSVSGRSGELFF
CDR3 DNA: TGTGCCAGCAGTTACTCGGTTAGCGGGAGGTCCGGGGAGCTGTTTTTT

D gene: NA
clone size: NA
J gene: TRBJ2-7
V gene: TRBV7-6
CDR3 length: 14
CDR3 protein: CASSLATGAYEQYF
CDR3 DNA: TGTGCCAGCAGCTTAGCCACGGGAGCCTACGAGCAGTACTTC

D gene: TRBD2
clone size: NA
J gene: TRBJ2-5
V gene: TRBV5-1
CDR3 length: 16
CDR3 protein: CASSSENTGTGGTQYF
CDR3 DNA: TGCGCCAGCAGCTCCGAGAACACGGGAACGGGAGGGACCCAGTACTTC

D gene: TRBD2
clone size: NA
J gene: TRBJ2-1
V gene: TRBV18
CDR3 length: 16
CDR3 protein: CASSSTSGITYNEQFF
CDR3 DNA: TGTGCCAGCTCATCTACTAGCGGAATCACCTACAATGAGCAGTTCTTC

D gene: TRBD2
clone size: NA
J gene: TRBJ2-3
V gene: TRBV7-2
CDR3 length: 14
CDR3 protein: CASSLQAGGDTQYF
CDR3 DNA: TGTGCCAGCAGCTTACAAGCGGGAGGAGATACGCAGTATTTT

D gene: TRBD1
clone size: few
J gene: TRBJ1-4
V gene: TRBV4-1
CDR3 length: 15
CDR3 protein: CASSPTGARDEKLFF
CDR3 DNA: TGCGCCAGCAGCCCTACAGGGGCCAGGGATGAAAAACTGTTTTTT

D gene: TRBD1
clone size: NA
J gene: TRBJ1-1
V gene: TRBV5-1
CDR3 length: 15
CDR3 protein: CASSGLQGGATEAFF
CDR3 DNA: TGCGCCAGCAGCGGTTTACAGGGGGGAGCCACTGAAGCTTTCTTT

D gene: TRBD2
clone size: once
J gene: TRBJ2-4
V gene: TRBV15
CDR3 length: 15
CDR3 protein: CATSGGGSAKNIQYF
CDR3 DNA: TGTGCCACCAGCGGCGGGGGTTCGGCCAAAAACATTCAGTACTTC

D gene: NA
clone size: few
J gene: TRBJ1-2
V gene: TRBV19
CDR3 length: 15
CDR3 protein: CASSIDPRTALGYTF
CDR3 DNA: TGTGCCAGTAGTATAGATCCTCGGACTGCGCTTGGCTACACCTTC

D gene: NA
clone size: NA
J gene: TRBJ2-3
V gene: TRBV5-1
CDR3 length: 18
CDR3 protein: CASSPAFVLGGPGDTQYF
CDR3 DNA: TGCGCCAGCAGCCCCGCCTTTGTGTTAGGGGGGCCGGGGGATACGCAGTATTTT

D gene: TRBD1
clone size: NA
J gene: TRBJ1-6
V gene: TRBV5-1
CDR3 length: 15
CDR3 protein: CASSSGQGNNSPLHF
CDR3 DNA: TGCGCCAGCAGCAGCGGACAGGGCAATAATTCACCCCTCCACTTT

D gene: NA
clone size: NA
J gene: TRBJ2-5
V gene: TRBV12-5
CDR3 length: 15
CDR3 protein: CASGLRGHPGETQYF
CDR3 DNA: TGTGCTAGTGGTTTGAGGGGACATCCGGGGGAGACCCAGTACTTC

D gene: NA
clone size: once
J gene: TRBJ2-7
V gene: TRBV6-2/TRBV6-3
CDR3 length: 15
CDR3 protein: CASSYSSQGFYEQYF
CDR3 DNA: TGTGCCAGCAGTTACTCGAGTCAGGGGTTCTACGAGCAGTACTTC

D gene: TRBD2
clone size: NA
J gene: TRBJ2-1
V gene: TRBV30
CDR3 length: 13
CDR3 protein: CAWGGRGRDEQFF
CDR3 DNA: TGTGCCTGGGGGGGGAGGGGCAGAGATGAGCAGTTCTTC

D gene: TRBD1
clone size: NA
J gene: TRBJ1-5
V gene: TRBV28
CDR3 length: 17
CDR3 protein: CASSPDRSSRFNQPQHF
CDR3 DNA: TGTGCCAGCAGTCCGGACAGGTCATCAAGGTTCAATCAGCCCCAGCATTTT

D gene: TRBD1
clone size: NA
J gene: TRBJ1-2
V gene: TRBV13
CDR3 length: 14
CDR3 protein: CASSLVGQGNGYTF
CDR3 DNA: TGTGCCAGCAGCTTAGTGGGACAGGGCAATGGCTACACCTTC

D gene: TRBD2
clone size: NA
J gene: TRBJ2-7
V gene: TRBV19
CDR3 length: 16
CDR3 protein: CASSNPTSVSSYEQYF
CDR3 DNA: TGTGCCAGTTCCAACCCGACTAGCGTAAGCTCCTACGAGCAGTACTTC

D gene: TRBD2
clone size: NA
J gene: TRBJ2-1
V gene: TRBV6-1
CDR3 length: 18
CDR3 protein: CASSEVGVAGGVYNEQFF
CDR3 DNA: TGTGCCAGCAGTGAAGTTGGGGTAGCGGGAGGGGTATACAATGAGCAGTTCTTC

D gene: NA
clone size: NA
J gene: TRBJ2-3
V gene: TRBV27
CDR3 length: 13
CDR3 protein: CASSGPQGLAQYF
CDR3 DNA: TGTGCCAGCAGTGGGCCTCAGGGACTGGCGCAGTATTTT

D gene: NA
clone size: NA
J gene: TRBJ2-2
V gene: TRBV27
CDR3 length: 15
CDR3 protein: CASSFGSTNTGELFF
CDR3 DNA: TGTGCCAGCAGTTTCGGATCTACGAACACCGGGGAGCTGTTTTTT

D gene: NA
clone size: NA
J gene: TRBJ1-6
V gene: TRBV5-4
CDR3 length: 12
CDR3 protein: CASKTGGSPLHF
CDR3 DNA: TGTGCCAGCAAGACAGGCGGGTCACCCCTCCACTTT

D gene: NA
clone size: NA
J gene: TRBJ2-7
V gene: TRBV6-5
CDR3 length: 13
CDR3 protein: CASTPGHLYEQYF
CDR3 DNA: TGTGCCAGCACCCCCGGACACCTCTACGAGCAGTACTTC

D gene: TRBD1
clone size: once
J gene: TRBJ1-2
V gene: TRBV13
CDR3 length: 13
CDR3 protein: CASSWTGFTGYTF
CDR3 DNA: TGTGCCAGCAGCTGGACAGGGTTTACTGGCTACACCTTC

D gene: NA
clone size: NA
J gene: TRBJ2-7
V gene: TRBV6-5
CDR3 length: 15
CDR3 protein: CASSLSTLQAYEQYF
CDR3 DNA: TGTGCCAGCAGTCTATCGACTCTACAGGCCTACGAGCAGTACTTC

D gene: NA
clone size: NA
J gene: TRBJ2-7
V gene: TRBV11-2
CDR3 length: 16
CDR3 protein: CASSFGGRTLSYEQYF
CDR3 DNA: TGTGCCAGCAGCTTCGGGGGGCGGACCTTATCCTACGAGCAGTACTTC

D gene: NA
clone size: NA
J gene: TRBJ2-1
V gene: TRBV19
CDR3 length: 14
CDR3 protein: CASSIVDGYNEQFF
CDR3 DNA: TGTGCCAGTAGTATAGTGGACGGCTACAATGAGCAGTTCTTC

D gene: TRBD2
clone size: once
J gene: TRBJ2-1
V gene: TRBV28
CDR3 length: 17
CDR3 protein: CASTIVAGTSGRNEQFF
CDR3 DNA: TGTGCCAGCACCATAGTAGCCGGGACTAGCGGGAGAAATGAGCAGTTCTTC

D gene: TRBD1
clone size: few
J gene: TRBJ2-6
V gene: TRBV15
CDR3 length: 20
CDR3 protein: CATSPMGDRQAFSGANVLTF
CDR3 DNA: TGTGCCACCAGCCCGATGGGGGACAGACAAGCTTTCTCTGGGGCCAACGTCCTGACTTTC

D gene: TRBD2
clone size: NA
J gene: TRBJ2-3
V gene: TRBV4-2
CDR3 length: 16
CDR3 protein: CASSQTSGTWVDTQYF
CDR3 DNA: TGTGCCAGCAGCCAGACTAGCGGAACCTGGGTGGATACGCAGTATTTT

D gene: TRBD1
clone size: few
J gene: TRBJ1-5
V gene: TRBV30
CDR3 length: 13
CDR3 protein: CAWSVQGNQPQHF
CDR3 DNA: TGTGCCTGGAGTGTACAGGGGAATCAGCCCCAGCATTTT

D gene: NA
clone size: NA
J gene: TRBJ1-1
V gene: TRBV19
CDR3 length: 15
CDR3 protein: CASTRGNYMNTEAFF
CDR3 DNA: TGTGCCAGTACCAGAGGGAACTACATGAACACTGAAGCTTTCTTT

D gene: NA
clone size: NA
J gene: TRBJ1-5
V gene: TRBV7-2
CDR3 length: 14
CDR3 protein: CASSASRASQPQHF
CDR3 DNA: TGTGCCAGCAGCGCAAGCCGCGCGAGTCAGCCCCAGCATTTT

D gene: NA
clone size: once
J gene: TRBJ1-2
V gene: TRBV11-3
CDR3 length: 15
CDR3 protein: CASSFLGAGDYGYTF
CDR3 DNA: TGTGCCAGCAGCTTTTTAGGGGCCGGGGACTATGGCTACACCTTC

D gene: NA
clone size: NA
J gene: TRBJ2-5
V gene: TRBV3-1/TRBV3-2
CDR3 length: 14
CDR3 protein: CASSHNPGQETQYF
CDR3 DNA: TGTGCCAGCAGTCATAACCCGGGGCAAGAGACCCAGTACTTC

D gene: TRBD1
clone size: once
J gene: TRBJ1-1
V gene: TRBV6-5
CDR3 length: 12
CDR3 protein: CASSSQGAEAFF
CDR3 DNA: TGTGCCAGCAGTTCACAGGGGGCAGAAGCTTTCTTT

D gene: TRBD1
clone size: NA
J gene: TRBJ2-7
V gene: TRBV7-9
CDR3 length: 16
CDR3 protein: CASSSKGRTGDVEQYF
CDR3 DNA: TGTGCCAGCAGCTCTAAGGGCCGGACAGGGGATGTCGAGCAGTACTTC

D gene: NA
clone size: few
J gene: TRBJ2-7
V gene: TRBV2
CDR3 length: 12
CDR3 protein: CASNREQSEQYF
CDR3 DNA: TGTGCCAGCAACCGGGAGCAAAGCGAGCAGTACTTC

D gene: NA
clone size: NA
J gene: TRBJ1-6
V gene: TRBV2
CDR3 length: 14
CDR3 protein: CASSRDLGQSPLHF
CDR3 DNA: TGTGCCAGCAGTCGGGACCTTGGGCAATCACCCCTCCACTTT

D gene: NA
clone size: NA
J gene: TRBJ2-4
V gene: TRBV9
CDR3 length: 15
CDR3 protein: CASSGRAGAVNIQYF
CDR3 DNA: TGTGCCAGCAGCGGCAGGGCGGGCGCCGTAAACATTCAGTACTTC

D gene: NA
clone size: NA
J gene: TRBJ1-2
V gene: TRBV18
CDR3 length: 13
CDR3 protein: CASSPTEGGGYTF
CDR3 DNA: TGTGCCAGCTCACCCACAGAAGGAGGCGGCTACACCTTC

D gene: NA
clone size: NA
J gene: TRBJ2-5
V gene: TRBV6-6
CDR3 length: 14
CDR3 protein: CASTRQNNQETQYF
CDR3 DNA: TGTGCCAGCACGCGACAGAACAATCAAGAGACCCAGTACTTC

D gene: NA
clone size: NA
J gene: TRBJ1-1
V gene: TRBV7-9
CDR3 length: 16
CDR3 protein: CASRLKTAGLNTEAFF
CDR3 DNA: TGTGCCAGCAGATTAAAGACAGCGGGGTTAAACACTGAAGCTTTCTTT

D gene: TRBD2
clone size: NA
J gene: TRBJ2-7
V gene: TRBV9
CDR3 length: 15
CDR3 protein: CASSLGLAEAYEQYF
CDR3 DNA: TGTGCCAGCAGCCTGGGACTAGCGGAAGCCTACGAGCAGTACTTC